This T cell receptor beta chain is from a study of control samples from healthy donors and cancer patients. The table lists this clone with a count of one. TCRdb's table, derived via immunoSEQ multiplex PCR, lists solely in-frame clones and lacks some. The sample lists some 150,000 clones, nearly 95% seen once, with around 2.2% in the top ten. V lost 4 bases and J lost 2; bases outside the gene matches: 4. The CDR3 loop spans 14 amino acids. CDR1 LGHDT and CDR2 YNNKEL come from the germline V gene (reference sequence). The sample taken for sequencing was blood. The origin of this receptor is a man between 45 and 60 years old in good health. This sequence joins TRBV3-1 (or the pseudogene TRBV3-2) and TRBJ2-7; TRBD2 matches at 8 bases. The CDR3 DNA reads as TGTGCCAGCAGCCGGGCAGCGGGAGCCTACGAGCAGTACTTC. Translating gives CASSRAAGAYEQYF.